A selection of T cell receptor beta chains follows, all from one sample in a study of OX40 agonist ivuxolimab in advanced cancers. Generated by immunoSEQ multiplex PCR, the TCRdb table keeps only in-frame clones and is missing some. This table has 35,000 to 50,000 clones, under 90% appearing once. This sample comprised CD4+ or CD8+ T cells sorted from blood, obtained in a trial of the OX40 agonist ivuxolimab. Receptor source: an adult with an advanced solid tumor such as melanoma, head and neck, liver or kidney cancer. Each CDR3 is given with its conserved first and last residue. D genes are given only for firm matches. Size is omitted from some rows. Given values are once, few, many or a class for expanded clones.

J,size,V,D,DNA,CDR3
TRBJ2-7,.,TRBV18,.,TGTGCCAGCTCAACTGCCCGACAGGTAGCCCACGAGCAGTACTTC,CASSTARQVAHEQYF
TRBJ2-1,.,TRBV28,TRBD2,TGTGCCAGCAGTTTAGGCGGGAGTGGAACCTACAATGAGCAGTTCTTC,CASSLGGSGTYNEQFF
TRBJ2-2,.,TRBV7-2,.,TGTGCCAGCAGCTTATTTTCCTACACCGGGGAGCTGTTTTTT,CASSLFSYTGELFF
TRBJ2-7,.,TRBV9,.,TGTGCCAGCAGCGTAGGGGGGGGCAGTACCTACGAGCAGTACTTC,CASSVGGGSTYEQYF
TRBJ2-7,.,TRBV5-5,TRBD2,TGTGCCAGCAGCCAAGTATTAGCGGGAGGGAGCTCCTACGAGCAGTACTTC,CASSQVLAGGSSYEQYF
TRBJ2-3,.,TRBV4-1,TRBD2,TGCGCCAGCAGCCAGCCAGTAGCCTCTAGCGGGAGGGCCTCAAGCACAGATACGCAGTATTTT,CASSQPVASSGRASSTDTQYF
TRBJ2-5,.,TRBV28,TRBD2,TGTGCCAGCAGTAATCTAGCGGGAATCCAAGAGACCCAGTACTTC,CASSNLAGIQETQYF
TRBJ2-1,.,TRBV10-3,TRBD1,TGTGCCATCATGGGCCCCGGGACAGCTCCTAATGAGCAGTTCTTC,CAIMGPGTAPNEQFF
TRBJ2-5,.,TRBV30,.,TGTGCCTGGAGTGTACGGGAAGTCGAACGAGAGACCCAGTACTTC,CAWSVREVERETQYF
TRBJ1-2,.,TRBV9,.,TGTGCCAGCAGCGTAGTACCAGGGGACTATGGCTACACCTTC,CASSVVPGDYGYTF
TRBJ2-7,.,TRBV7-8,TRBD2,TGTGCCAGCAGCTTAGAGACTAGCGGGTCCTACGAGCAGTACTTC,CASSLETSGSYEQYF
TRBJ2-2,.,TRBV5-1,TRBD2,TGCGCCAGCAGCTTGGGCGGGAGAGGCACCGGGGAGCTGTTTTTT,CASSLGGRGTGELFF
TRBJ2-5,.,TRBV28,TRBD1,TGTGCCAGCAGTTCATCCGGGACAGGGGAAGAGACCCAGTACTTC,CASSSSGTGEETQYF
TRBJ1-6,.,TRBV5-5,.,TGTGCCAGCAGCCCGGACCCGGACGCTAATTCACCCCTCCACTTT,CASSPDPDANSPLHF
TRBJ2-7,few,TRBV6-6,.,TGTGCCAGCAGTTACGCCACAGCCTACGAGCAGTACTTC,CASSYATAYEQYF
TRBJ2-7,.,TRBV4-3,.,TGCGCCAGCAGCCAAGGAAGGTCTCAGGGCTACGAGCAGTACTTC,CASSQGRSQGYEQYF
TRBJ1-3,.,TRBV18,.,TGTGCCAGCTCACCTTCCCGTGCAGCTGGAAACACCATATATTTT,CASSPSRAAGNTIYF
TRBJ1-5,.,TRBV28,.,TGTGCCAGCAGGCTCAGGGTGATAGATCAGCCCCAGCATTTT,CASRLRVIDQPQHF
TRBJ1-5,.,TRBV14,.,TGTGCCAGCAGCCAAGAAAGCCTGGGGCCCCAGCATTTT,CASSQESLGPQHF
TRBJ1-4,few,TRBV2,TRBD1,TGTGCCAATACTAGAGACAGGGCTGGTGAAAAACTGTTTTTT,CANTRDRAGEKLFF
TRBJ2-2,few,TRBV9,TRBD1,TGTGCCAGCAGCGAACAGGGGTGGGGCACCGGGGAGCTGTTTTTT,CASSEQGWGTGELFF
TRBJ2-3,.,TRBV9,TRBD1,TGTGCCAGCAGCCCAGGGACAGGATCCGACTACTTGTCGGGCACAGATACGCAGTATTTT,CASSPGTGSDYLSGTDTQYF
TRBJ2-3,.,TRBV7-9,TRBD2,TGTGCCAGCTTCTCCCACGGCGGGGGTCAGGATACGCAGTATTTT,CASFSHGGGQDTQYF
TRBJ1-2,once,TRBV28,.,TGTGCCAGCGCTAACTATGGCTACACCTTC,CASANYGYTF
TRBJ2-3,medium-sized,TRBV11-2,.,TGTGCCAGCAGCTCCGGGTCTTTCACAGATACGCAGTATTTT,CASSSGSFTDTQYF
TRBJ1-1,.,TRBV4-1,.,TGCGCCAGCAGCCTCTCGGCCGGGAACACTGAAGCTTTCTTT,CASSLSAGNTEAFF
TRBJ2-5,.,TRBV5-6,.,TGTGCCAGCAGCCCGGGGGTCCAAGAGACCCAGTACTTC,CASSPGVQETQYF
TRBJ2-2,.,TRBV18,.,TGTGCCAGCTCACCAGCGAACACCGGGGAGCTGTTTTTT,CASSPANTGELFF
TRBJ1-2,.,TRBV7-9,.,TGTGCCAGCAGCTTAGCGTACGGGGCTAACTATGGCTACACCTTC,CASSLAYGANYGYTF
TRBJ1-6,.,TRBV19,.,TGTGCCAGTACGCAGGGGCATGTCTGGAATTCACCCCTCCACTTT,CASTQGHVWNSPLHF
TRBJ2-7,.,TRBV7-2,.,TGTGCCAGCAGCTTCTCCGGCTCCTACGAGCAGTACTTC,CASSFSGSYEQYF
TRBJ2-5,.,TRBV14,TRBD1,TGTGCCAGCAGCCAAGAAAGAGCCAGACAGGGGGCGTTAGGGACCCAGTACTTC,CASSQERARQGALGTQYF
TRBJ2-3,.,TRBV19,TRBD2,TGTGCCAGTAGTTCAATAGCGGGGGGGCACGGCACAGATACGCAGTATTTT,CASSSIAGGHGTDTQYF
TRBJ2-3,.,TRBV9,TRBD2,TGTGCCAGCAGCCCCGGGGGGGCGTCAGATACGCAGTATTTT,CASSPGGASDTQYF
TRBJ1-1,.,TRBV7-8,.,TGTGCCAGCAGCTACGAGGGGTACACTGAAGCTTTCTTT,CASSYEGYTEAFF
TRBJ1-5,.,TRBV27,.,TGTGCCAGCAGTTTTGGACAAGGTCAGCCCCAGCATTTT,CASSFGQGQPQHF
TRBJ1-3,few,TRBV7-8,.,TGTGCCAGCAGCGTACAGAGTCCCGGAAACACCATATATTTT,CASSVQSPGNTIYF
TRBJ2-5,.,TRBV6-6,TRBD2,TGTGCCAGCAGAGCGGGGGCCCTCCAAGAGACCCAGTACTTC,CASRAGALQETQYF
TRBJ2-7,.,TRBV4-1,.,TGCGCCAGCAGCCACCCTGGACATTCCCCCGAGCAGTACTTC,CASSHPGHSPEQYF
TRBJ2-7,.,TRBV9,.,TGTGCCAGCAGCCTCCGGGACACTTACCACTACGAGCAGTACTTC,CASSLRDTYHYEQYF
TRBJ2-7,.,TRBV7-9,.,TGTGCCAGCAGCTTAGATCGGGGAGGAACGGCCTACGAGCAGTACTTC,CASSLDRGGTAYEQYF
TRBJ1-5,.,TRBV6-4,TRBD1,TGTGCCAGCAGGGACAGGGGCCGCCACTCCAATCAGCCCCAGCATTTT,CASRDRGRHSNQPQHF
TRBJ2-4,.,TRBV18,TRBD2,TGTGCCAGCTCACCACCGGCGGGAGGAGCCAAAAACATTCAGTACTTC,CASSPPAGGAKNIQYF
TRBJ1-1,.,TRBV19,TRBD1,TGTGCCACCGAGAACCGGGACAGGGGGAAGGCTGAAGCTTTCTTT,CATENRDRGKAEAFF
TRBJ2-5,.,TRBV28,TRBD1,TGTGCCAGCAGTGGGGACAGGGAAGGAGAGACCCAGTACTTC,CASSGDREGETQYF
TRBJ2-7,.,TRBV5-1,TRBD2,TGCGCCAGCAGCACCCCTGCGGGAGGGTTCTCCTACGAGCAGTACTTC,CASSTPAGGFSYEQYF
TRBJ2-7,medium-sized,TRBV7-9,.,TGTGCCAGCAGCTTGGAAGGCATCACCTACGAGCAGTACTTC,CASSLEGITYEQYF
TRBJ1-1,.,TRBV5-1,.,TGCGCCAGCAGCTTGGTGGGGGAGAACACTGAAGCTTTCTTT,CASSLVGENTEAFF
TRBJ2-1,.,TRBV7-7,.,TGTGCTAGCAGCTCCGACACGTACAATGAGCAGTTCTTC,CASSSDTYNEQFF
TRBJ1-4,.,TRBV11-2,TRBD1,TGTGCCAGCAGCTTAGTCGGGACAGGGGAAAAACTGTTTTTT,CASSLVGTGEKLFF
TRBJ1-3,.,TRBV30,.,TGTGCCTGGAGTTACGGGTCTGGAAACACCATATATTTT,CAWSYGSGNTIYF